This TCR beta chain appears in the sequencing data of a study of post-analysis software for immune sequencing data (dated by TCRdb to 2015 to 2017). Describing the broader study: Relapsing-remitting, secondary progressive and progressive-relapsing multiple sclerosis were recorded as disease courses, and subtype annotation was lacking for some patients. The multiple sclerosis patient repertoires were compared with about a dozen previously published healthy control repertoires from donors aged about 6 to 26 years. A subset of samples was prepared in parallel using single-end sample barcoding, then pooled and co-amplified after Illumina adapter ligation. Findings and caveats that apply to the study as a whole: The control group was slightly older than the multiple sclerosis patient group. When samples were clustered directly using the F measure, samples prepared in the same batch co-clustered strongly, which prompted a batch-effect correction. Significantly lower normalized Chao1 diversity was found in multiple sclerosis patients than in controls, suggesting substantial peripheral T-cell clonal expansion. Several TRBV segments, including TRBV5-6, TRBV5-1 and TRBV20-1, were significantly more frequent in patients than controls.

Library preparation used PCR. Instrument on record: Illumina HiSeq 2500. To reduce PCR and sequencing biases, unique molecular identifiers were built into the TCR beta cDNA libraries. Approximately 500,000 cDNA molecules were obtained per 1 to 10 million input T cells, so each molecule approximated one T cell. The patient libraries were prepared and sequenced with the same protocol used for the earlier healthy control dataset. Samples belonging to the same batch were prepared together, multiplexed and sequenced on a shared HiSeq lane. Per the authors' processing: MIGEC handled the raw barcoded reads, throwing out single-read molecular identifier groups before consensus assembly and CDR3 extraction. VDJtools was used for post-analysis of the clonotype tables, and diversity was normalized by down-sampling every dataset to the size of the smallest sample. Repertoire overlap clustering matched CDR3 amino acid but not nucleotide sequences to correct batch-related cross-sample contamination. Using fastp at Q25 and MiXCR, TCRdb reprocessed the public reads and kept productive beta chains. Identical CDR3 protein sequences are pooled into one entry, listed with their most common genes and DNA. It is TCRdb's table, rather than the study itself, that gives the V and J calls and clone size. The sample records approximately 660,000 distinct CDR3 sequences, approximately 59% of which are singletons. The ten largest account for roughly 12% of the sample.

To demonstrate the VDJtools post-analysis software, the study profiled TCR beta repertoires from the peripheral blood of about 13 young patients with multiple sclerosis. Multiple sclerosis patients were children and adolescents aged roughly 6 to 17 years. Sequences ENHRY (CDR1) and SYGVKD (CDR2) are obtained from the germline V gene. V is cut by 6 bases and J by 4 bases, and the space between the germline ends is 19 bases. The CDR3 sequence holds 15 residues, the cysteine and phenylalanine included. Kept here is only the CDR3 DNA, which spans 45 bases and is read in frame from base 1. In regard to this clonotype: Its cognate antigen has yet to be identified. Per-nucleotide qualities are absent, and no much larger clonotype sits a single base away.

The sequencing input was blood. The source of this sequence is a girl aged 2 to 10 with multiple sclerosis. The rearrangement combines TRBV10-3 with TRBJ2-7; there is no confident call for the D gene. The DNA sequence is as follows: TGTGCCATCAGGGATGACTCCCCAGCCGGATACGAGCAGTACTTC. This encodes CAIRDDSPAGYEQYF.